This T cell receptor beta chain originates from a study of blood T cell repertoires in COVID-19. Overall study: The samples span acute and convalescent COVID-19 from the United States, Italy and Spain. From T cells, B-cell-depleted T cells, or PBMCs came the material, which was cDNA or gDNA.

Per the authors' pipeline: Amplifying reference gene primers gave estimates of nucleated cell counts. Profiled with immunoSEQ multiplex PCR; TCRdb holds only in-frame clones, not every one. V, J and clone size are taken as reported in that table, and D and trimming were inferred from the DNA itself. The data contain tens of thousands of clones, 81% of them singletons. This clone was detected only a few times. Sequenced: peripheral blood. This TCR was recovered from a human donor in a cohort sampled during active COVID-19.

The CDR3 sequence is CASSPGQGVRDTGELFF. The CDR3 DNA is TGCGCCAGCAGCCCTGGACAGGGAGTGAGGGACACCGGGGAGCTGTTTTTT. V is TRBV5-1 and J is TRBJ2-2; 8 positions match TRBD1. The germline CDR1 and CDR2 sequences are SGHRS and YFSETQ. The J segment lost 3 bases and the V segment lost 4 bases, leaving 11 bases of the junction unmatched. The CDR3 runs to 17 residues.